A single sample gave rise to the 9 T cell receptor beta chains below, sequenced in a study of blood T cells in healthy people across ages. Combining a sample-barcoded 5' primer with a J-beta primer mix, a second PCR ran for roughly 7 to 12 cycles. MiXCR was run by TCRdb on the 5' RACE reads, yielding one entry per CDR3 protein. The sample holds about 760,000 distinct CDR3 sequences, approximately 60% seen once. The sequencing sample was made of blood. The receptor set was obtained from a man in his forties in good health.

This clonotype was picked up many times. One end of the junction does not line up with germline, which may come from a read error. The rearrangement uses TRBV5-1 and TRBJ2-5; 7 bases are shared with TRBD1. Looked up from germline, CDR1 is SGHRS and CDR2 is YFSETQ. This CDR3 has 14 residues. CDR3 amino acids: CASSLGQVQETQYF. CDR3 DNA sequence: TGTGCCAGCAGCCTCGGACAGGTCCAAGAGACCCAGTACTTC.

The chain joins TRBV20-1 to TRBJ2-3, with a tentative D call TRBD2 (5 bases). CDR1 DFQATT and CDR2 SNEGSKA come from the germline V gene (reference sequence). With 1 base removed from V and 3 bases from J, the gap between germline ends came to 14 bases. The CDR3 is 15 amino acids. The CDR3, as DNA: TGCAGTGCTAGAGTGAGGGTGGTGGGAACAGATACGCAGTATTTT. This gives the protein CSARVRVVGTDTQYF.

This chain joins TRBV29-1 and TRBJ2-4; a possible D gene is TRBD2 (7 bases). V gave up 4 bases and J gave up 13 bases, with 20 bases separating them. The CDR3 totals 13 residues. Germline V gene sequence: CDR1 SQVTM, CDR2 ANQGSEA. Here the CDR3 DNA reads TGCAGCGTTGGGGGGGGCGGGTTCAATGAGCAGTACTTC. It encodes CSVGGGGFNEQYF.

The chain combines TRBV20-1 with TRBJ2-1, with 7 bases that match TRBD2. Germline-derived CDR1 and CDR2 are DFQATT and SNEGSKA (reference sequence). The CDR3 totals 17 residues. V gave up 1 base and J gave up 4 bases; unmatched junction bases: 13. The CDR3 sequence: CSARAPDLAVIYNEQFF. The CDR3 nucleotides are TGCAGTGCTAGAGCGCCCGATCTAGCGGTCATTTACAATGAGCAGTTCTTC.

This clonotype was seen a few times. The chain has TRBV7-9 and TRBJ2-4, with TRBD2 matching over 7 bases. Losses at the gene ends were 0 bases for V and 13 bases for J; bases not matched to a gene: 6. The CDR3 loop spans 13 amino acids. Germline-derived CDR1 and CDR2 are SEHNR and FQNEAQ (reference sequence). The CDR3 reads CASSLAPSGEQYF. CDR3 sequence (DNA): TGTGCCAGCAGCTTAGCCCCTAGCGGAGAGCAGTACTTC.

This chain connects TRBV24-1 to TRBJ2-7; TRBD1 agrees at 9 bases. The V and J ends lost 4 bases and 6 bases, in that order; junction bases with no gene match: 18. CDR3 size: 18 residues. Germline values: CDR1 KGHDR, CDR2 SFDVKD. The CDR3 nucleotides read TGTGCCACCAGTGACAATAATCCCGGGACAGGGAACCTAGGCGAGCAGTACTTC. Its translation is CATSDNNPGTGNLGEQYF.

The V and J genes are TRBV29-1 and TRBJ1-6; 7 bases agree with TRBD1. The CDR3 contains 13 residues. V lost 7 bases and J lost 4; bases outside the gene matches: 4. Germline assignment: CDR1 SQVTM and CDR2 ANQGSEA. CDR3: CSATTGYNSPLHF. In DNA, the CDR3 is TGCAGCGCTACGACAGGGTATAATTCACCCCTCCACTTT.

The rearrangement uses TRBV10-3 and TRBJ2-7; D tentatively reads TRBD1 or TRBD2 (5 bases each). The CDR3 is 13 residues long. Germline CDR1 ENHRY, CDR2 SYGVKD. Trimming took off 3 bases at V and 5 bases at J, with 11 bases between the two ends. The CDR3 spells CAISDGTLNEQYF. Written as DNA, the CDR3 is TGTGCCATCAGTGATGGGACCCTTAACGAGCAGTACTTC.

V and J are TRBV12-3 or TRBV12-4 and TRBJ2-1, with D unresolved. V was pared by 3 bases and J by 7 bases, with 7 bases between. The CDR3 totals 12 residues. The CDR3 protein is CASSFSGNEQFF. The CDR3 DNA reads TGTGCCAGCAGTTTCTCCGGGAATGAGCAGTTCTTC.